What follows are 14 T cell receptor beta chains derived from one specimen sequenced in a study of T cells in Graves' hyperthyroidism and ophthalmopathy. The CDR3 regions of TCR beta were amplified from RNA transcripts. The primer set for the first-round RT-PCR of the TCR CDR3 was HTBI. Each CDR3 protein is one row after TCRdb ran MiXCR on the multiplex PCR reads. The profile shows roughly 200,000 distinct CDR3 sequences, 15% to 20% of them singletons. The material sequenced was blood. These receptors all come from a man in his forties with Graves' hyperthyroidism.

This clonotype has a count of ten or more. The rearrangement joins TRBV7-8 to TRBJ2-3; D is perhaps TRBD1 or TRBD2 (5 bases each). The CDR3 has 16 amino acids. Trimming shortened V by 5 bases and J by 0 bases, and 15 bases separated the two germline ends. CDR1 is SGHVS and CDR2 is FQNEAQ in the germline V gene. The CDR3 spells CASSQLGPESTDTQYF. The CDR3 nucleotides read TGTGCCAGCAGCCAGCTGGGACCCGAGAGCACAGATACGCAGTATTTT. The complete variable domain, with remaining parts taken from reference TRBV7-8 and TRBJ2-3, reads GAGVSQSPRYKVAKRGQDVALRCDPISGHVSLFWYQQALGQGPEFLTYFQNEAQLDKSGLPSDRFFAERPEGSVSTLKIQRTQQEDSAVYLCASSQLGPESTDTQYFGPGTRLTVL.

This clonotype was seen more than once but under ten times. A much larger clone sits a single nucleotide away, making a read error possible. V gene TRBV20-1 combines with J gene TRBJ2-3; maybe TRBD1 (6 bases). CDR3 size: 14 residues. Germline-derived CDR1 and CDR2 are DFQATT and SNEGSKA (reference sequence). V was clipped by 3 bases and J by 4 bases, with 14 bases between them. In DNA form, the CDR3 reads TGCAGTGCTAGGTCCAGGGGAAGCGCAGATACGCAGTATTTT. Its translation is CSARSRGSADTQYF.

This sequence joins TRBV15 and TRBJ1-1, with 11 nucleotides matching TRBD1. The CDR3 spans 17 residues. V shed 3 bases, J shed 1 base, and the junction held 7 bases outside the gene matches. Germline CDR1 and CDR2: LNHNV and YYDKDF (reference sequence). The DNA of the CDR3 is TGTGCCACCAGCAGGGGTGGACAGGGGGCGAAGAACACTGAAGCTTTCTTT. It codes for CATSRGGQGAKNTEAFF. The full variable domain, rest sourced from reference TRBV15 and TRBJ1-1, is DAMVIQNPRYQVTQFGKPVTLSCSQTLNHNVMYWYQQKSSQAPKLLFHYYDKDFNNEADTPDNFQSRRPNTSFCFLDIRSPGLGDTAMYLCATSRGGQGAKNTEAFFGQGTRLTVV.

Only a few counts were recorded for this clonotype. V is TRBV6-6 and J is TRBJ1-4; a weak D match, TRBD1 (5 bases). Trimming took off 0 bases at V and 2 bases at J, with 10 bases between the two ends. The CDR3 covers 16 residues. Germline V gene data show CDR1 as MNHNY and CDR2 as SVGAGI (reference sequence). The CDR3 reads CASSYSTQGTNEKLFF. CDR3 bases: TGTGCCAGCAGTTACTCGACCCAGGGTACTAATGAAAAACTGTTTTTT.

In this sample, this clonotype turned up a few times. In nucleotides, the CDR3 is TGCAGTGCTAGTCGGCAGGGAACGAACACCGGGGAGCTGTTTTTT. This sequence encodes CSASRQGTNTGELFF. This chain uses TRBV20-1 with TRBJ2-2, with D possibly matching TRBD1 (5 bases). Germline V gives CDR1 DFQATT, CDR2 SNEGSKA (reference sequence). This CDR3 is built from 15 residues. V was cut by 3 bases and J by 0 bases, with 11 bases left in between.

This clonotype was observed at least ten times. The CDR3 protein is CASSLDRGRETQYF. The CDR3 nucleotides read TGCGCCAGCAGCTTGGACAGGGGCCGGGAGACCCAGTACTTC. The chain joins TRBV5-1 to TRBJ2-5, with 7 bases aligning to TRBD1. Germline CDR1 is SGHRS and CDR2 is YFSETQ. The CDR3 runs to 14 residues. V gave up 0 bases and J gave up 5 bases; unmatched junction bases: 4.

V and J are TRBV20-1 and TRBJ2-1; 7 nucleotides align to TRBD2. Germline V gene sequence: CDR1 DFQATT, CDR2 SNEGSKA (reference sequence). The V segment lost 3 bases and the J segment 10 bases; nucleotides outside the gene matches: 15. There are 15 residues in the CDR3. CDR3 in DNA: TGCAGTGCTAGTCCTGGCGGGAGTAGGAATTGGGAGCAGTTCTTC. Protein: CSASPGGSRNWEQFF.

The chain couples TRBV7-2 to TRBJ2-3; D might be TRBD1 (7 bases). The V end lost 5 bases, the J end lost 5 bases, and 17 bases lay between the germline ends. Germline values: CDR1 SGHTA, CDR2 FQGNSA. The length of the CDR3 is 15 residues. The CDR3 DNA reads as TGTGCCAGCAGCCGGGACCCAGGGGGGCAAGATACGCAGTATTTT. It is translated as CASSRDPGGQDTQYF.

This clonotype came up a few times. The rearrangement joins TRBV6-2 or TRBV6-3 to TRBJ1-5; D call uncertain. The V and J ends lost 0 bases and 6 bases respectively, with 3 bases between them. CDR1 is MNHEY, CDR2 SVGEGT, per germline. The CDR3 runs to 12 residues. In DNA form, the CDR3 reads TGTGCCAGCAGTTACTCCCGTCAGCCCCAGCATTTT. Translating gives CASSYSRQPQHF.

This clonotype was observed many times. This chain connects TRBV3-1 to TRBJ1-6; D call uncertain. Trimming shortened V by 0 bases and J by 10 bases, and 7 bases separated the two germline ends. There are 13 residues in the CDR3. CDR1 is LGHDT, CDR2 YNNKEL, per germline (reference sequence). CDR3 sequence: CASSQDRESPLHF. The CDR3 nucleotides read TGTGCCAGCAGCCAAGATCGGGAATCACCCCTCCACTTT.

CDR3 loop: CASSSEGTANTEAFF. CDR3 sequence (DNA): TGCGCCAGTTCCAGTGAGGGGACAGCTAACACTGAAGCTTTCTTT. The chain is built from TRBV5-1 and TRBJ1-1; TRBD1 matches at 7 bases. The CDR3 runs 15 residues. The V and J ends lost 8 bases and 2 bases, in that order; junction bases with no gene match: 12. The germline CDR1 and CDR2 sequences are SGHRS and YFSETQ.

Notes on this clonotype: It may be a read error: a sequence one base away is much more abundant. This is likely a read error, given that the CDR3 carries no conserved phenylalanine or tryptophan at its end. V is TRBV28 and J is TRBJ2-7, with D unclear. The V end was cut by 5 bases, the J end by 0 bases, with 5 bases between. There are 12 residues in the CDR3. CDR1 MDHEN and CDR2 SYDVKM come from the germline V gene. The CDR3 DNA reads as TGTGCCAGCAGTCAGACCTCCTACGAGCAGTACCTC. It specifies CASSQTSYEQYL.

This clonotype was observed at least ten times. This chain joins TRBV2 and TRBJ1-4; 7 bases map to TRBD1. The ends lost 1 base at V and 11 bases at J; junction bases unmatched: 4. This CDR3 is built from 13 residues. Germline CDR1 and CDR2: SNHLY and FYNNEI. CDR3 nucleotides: TGTGCCAGCAGTGAAGAGGGACAGACGAAACTGTTTTTT. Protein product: CASSEEGQTKLFF. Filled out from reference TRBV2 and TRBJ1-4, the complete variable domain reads EPEVTQTPSHQVTQMGQEVILRCVPISNHLYFYWYRQILGQKVEFLVSFYNNEISEKSEIFDDQFSVERPDGSNFTLKIRSTKLEDSAMYFCASSEEGQTKLFFGSGTQLSVL.

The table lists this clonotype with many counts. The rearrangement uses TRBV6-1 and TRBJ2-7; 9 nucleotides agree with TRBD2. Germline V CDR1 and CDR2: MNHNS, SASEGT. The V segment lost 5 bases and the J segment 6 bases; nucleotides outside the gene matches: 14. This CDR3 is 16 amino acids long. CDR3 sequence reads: CASSSNLPGLASEQYF. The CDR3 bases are TGTGCCAGCAGTTCTAACCTCCCGGGACTAGCTAGCGAGCAGTACTTC.